Sequencing of this T cell receptor (beta chain) was carried out in a study of shared clonotypes between healthy human individuals. Produced via immunoSEQ multiplex PCR; TCRdb's table is partial and in-frame only. Of roughly 1.5 million clones listed, 95% to 99% are singletons. Nashville, Tennessee was home to all donors, who were Caucasian adults. Study-level results: Few donors restricted represented genetic and exposure-history diversity.

This CDR3 has 14 residues. Germline CDR1 reads SGHDT; CDR2 reads YYEEEE. Trimming cost V 2 bases and J 0 bases, with 5 bases left between them. Comments on this clone: Its antigen remains unidentified.

This receptor was identified in a man aged 25-40 years in good health. Sequencing was performed on naive CD4+ T cells sorted from blood. The subset denotes: CD45RA+ positively selected. The rearrangement uses TRBV5-6 and TRBJ1-4; unclear D gene. CDR3 region: CASSFGPTNEKLFF. Here the CDR3 DNA reads TGTGCCAGCAGCTTCGGACCAACTAATGAAAAACTGTTTTTT. The variable domain in full, with the rest retrieved from reference TRBV5-6 and TRBJ1-4, is DAGVTQSPTHLIKTRGQQVTLRCSPKSGHDTVSWYQQALGQGPQFIFQYYEEEERQRGNFPDRFSGHQFPNYSSELNVNALLLGDSALYLCASSFGPTNEKLFFGSGTQLSVL.